Each of the 26 T cell receptor beta chains below was sequenced from the same sample in a study of type 1 and type 2 diabetes patients (dated by TCRdb to about 2016). Sequenced on an Illumina MiSeq. For TCRbeta CDR3 amplification, the template was genomic DNA taken from the sorted T cell subsets. Multiplex PCR with 30 forward and 13 reverse primers amplified the TCRbeta CDR3 region. TCRdb reprocessing: public reads trimmed at Q25 with fastp, clones called with MiXCR, in-frame beta chains kept. Rows are unified per CDR3 protein, each entry keeping the most common DNA and genes. The sample table shows fewer than 350,000 distinct CDR3 sequences, and roughly 48% are seen once. The ten largest make up about an eighth of the sample. Source material: peripheral blood mononuclear cells (PBMCs). The source is a man younger than 30 with type 2 diabetes.

This clonotype is medium-sized (0.01 to 0.1%) within its sample. CDR3 bases: TGCGCCAGCAGCCAGGGGGAGGGCCTTGTAGATACGCAGTATTTT. Amino acids: CASSQGEGLVDTQYF. The V call is TRBV5-1, the J call TRBJ2-3; either TRBD1 or TRBD2 may supply D (7 bases each). Germline assignment: CDR1 SGHRS and CDR2 YFSETQ. The length of the CDR3 is 15 residues. Trimming removed 4 bases at V and 5 bases at J, with 17 bases between.

This clonotype was counted between two and nine times. The chain recombines TRBV19 with TRBJ1-1; D unresolved. The ends were cut back, 6 bases at V and 0 bases at J, with 11 bases in the middle. Germline V gene data show CDR1 as LNHDA and CDR2 as SQIVND (reference sequence). The CDR3 consists of 14 residues. CDR3 loop: CASSRPSLNTEAFF. The CDR3 DNA is TGTGCCAGTAGCCGACCGAGCCTGAACACTGAAGCTTTCTTT.

V gene TRBV28 combines with J gene TRBJ2-2, with TRBD2 identical over 7 bases. J was trimmed by 3 bases and V by 10 bases; bases with no gene match: 8. CDR3 length: 14 amino acids. From germline, CDR1 is MDHEN and CDR2 SYDVKM. Here the CDR3 reads CATSGGYDTGELFF. CDR3 DNA: TGTGCCACCTCCGGGGGGTACGACACCGGGGAGCTGTTTTTT. Drawing the rest from reference TRBV28 and TRBJ2-2, the complete variable domain is DVKVTQSSRYLVKRTGEKVFLECVQDMDHENMFWYRQDPGLGLRLIYFSYDVKMKEKGDIPEGYSVSREKKERFSLILESASTNQTSMYLCATSGGYDTGELFFGEGSRLTVL.

This clonotype was picked up one time. The rearrangement joins TRBV28 to TRBJ2-5; 7 bases line up with TRBD1. Trimming removed 6 bases from V and 5 bases from J; junction bases left unmatched: 15. Germline assignment: CDR1 MDHEN and CDR2 SYDVKM. This CDR3 comprises 16 residues. CDR3 loop: CASSPPGRQGRETQYF. The DNA of the CDR3 is TGTGCCAGCAGCCCCCCTGGGAGACAGGGCCGGGAGACCCAGTACTTC.

This clonotype occurred once. V gene TRBV15 combines with J gene TRBJ2-1; no clear D gene. Germline V gene sequence: CDR1 LNHNV, CDR2 YYDKDF (reference sequence). V was trimmed by 0 bases and J by 2 bases, leaving 8 bases between them. CDR3 size: 15 residues. CDR3 nucleotides: TGTGCCACCAGCAGAGATCGACGACCCTACAATGAGCAGTTCTTC. Translating gives CATSRDRRPYNEQFF. Together with reference TRBV15 and TRBJ2-1, the CDR3 gives the full variable domain: DAMVIQNPRYQVTQFGKPVTLSCSQTLNHNVMYWYQQKSSQAPKLLFHYYDKDFNNEADTPDNFQSRRPNTSFCFLDIRSPGLGDTAMYLCATSRDRRPYNEQFFGPGTRLTVL.

This clonotype has more than one count but fewer than ten. This sequence joins TRBV19 and TRBJ2-3, with D uncertain. The CDR3 is 13 residues long. With 6 bases removed from V and 2 bases from J, the gap between germline ends came to 9 bases. Germline loops: CDR1 LNHDA, CDR2 SQIVND (reference sequence). CDR3 coding DNA: TGTGCCAGTAGCGGCTCTAACACAGATACGCAGTATTTT. This encodes CASSGSNTDTQYF.

The chain has TRBV24-1 and TRBJ2-3, with D maybe TRBD1 (7 bases). The CDR3 sequence is 16 residues long. Germline V gene data show CDR1 as KGHDR and CDR2 as SFDVKD. Trimming cost V 4 bases and J 5 bases, with 18 bases left between them. The CDR3 loop reads CATSEPAGGFKDTQYF. The DNA of the CDR3 is TGTGCCACCAGTGAGCCGGCAGGGGGGTTTAAAGATACGCAGTATTTT.

This clonotype was detected many times. The rearrangement joins TRBV2 to TRBJ2-7; D gene ambiguous. The ends were cut back, 4 bases at V and 0 bases at J, with 10 bases in the middle. In germline, CDR1 is SNHLY, CDR2 FYNNEI. The CDR3 sequence is 14 residues long. This chain's CDR3 is CASSVARRSYEQYF. The CDR3 DNA reads TGTGCCAGCAGTGTTGCGAGACGCTCCTACGAGCAGTACTTC.

V usage is TRBV10-2 and J usage is TRBJ1-1; 7 nucleotides align to TRBD1. The CDR3 length is 11 residues. Per the germline V gene, CDR1 is WSHSY and CDR2 is SAAADI. The trim removed 10 bases at V and 10 bases at J, leaving 9 bases unmatched. CDR3 amino acids: CATADRARAFF. The CDR3 DNA reads TGCGCCACCGCCGACAGGGCAAGAGCTTTCTTT.

V is TRBV4-2 and J is TRBJ2-5; D is undetermined. Looked up from germline, CDR1 is LGHNA and CDR2 is YNFKEQ. The CDR3 extends over 15 amino acids. V gave up 2 bases and J gave up 4 bases, with 14 bases separating them. The CDR3 protein is CASSQRSGAPETQYF. The CDR3 DNA reads TGTGCCAGCAGCCAACGCTCCGGAGCTCCAGAGACCCAGTACTTC.

This clonotype was recorded a few times. The CDR3 here is CASSKRIQGYGHEQYF. The CDR3 nucleotides read TGTGCCAGCAGCAAGCGAATACAGGGGTACGGCCACGAGCAGTACTTC. J is TRBJ2-7 and V is TRBV7-3, with 7 bases identical to TRBD1. The CDR3 has 16 amino acids. Germline CDR1 and CDR2: SGHTA and FQGTGA. V was pared by 5 bases and J by 5 bases, with 15 bases of the junction left unmatched.

The chain joins TRBV10-1 to TRBJ2-3; D not certain. This CDR3 has 12 residues. Germline-derived CDR1 and CDR2 are WNHNN and SYGVQD (reference sequence). V gave up 8 bases and J gave up 2 bases, with 8 bases separating them. The CDR3 loop reads CASSHTTDTQYF. CDR3 DNA: TGCGCCAGCTCACATACCACAGATACGCAGTATTTT.

This clonotype has just one count. The chain carries TRBV10-1 and TRBJ1-4, with TRBD1 identical over 8 bases. Germline assignment: CDR1 WNHNN and CDR2 SYGVQD (reference sequence). The CDR3 sequence is 14 residues long. The V segment lost 7 bases and the J segment 8 bases; nucleotides outside the gene matches: 9. CDR3 sequence (DNA): TGCGCCAGCACTGCAGGGGGCGAAGGAGAAAAACTGTTTTTT. It encodes CASTAGGEGEKLFF.

The gene calls are TRBV7-2 and TRBJ2-3; 7 bases fit TRBD2. Germline values: CDR1 SGHTA, CDR2 FQGNSA. CDR3 size: 14 residues. The V segment lost 10 bases and the J segment 6 bases; nucleotides outside the gene matches: 13. DNA for the CDR3: TGTGCCACCAAACCGGGACTACCCCCGGATACGCAGTATTTT. Encoded protein: CATKPGLPPDTQYF.

This clonotype was seen only a few times. This chain joins TRBV19 and TRBJ2-7, with TRBD2 as a possible D gene (7 bases). Germline assignment: CDR1 LNHDA and CDR2 SQIVND (reference sequence). The CDR3 loop spans 15 amino acids. Trimming shortened V by 1 base and J by 2 bases, and 12 bases separated the two germline ends. CDR3 coding DNA: TGTGCCAGTAGTATAGTTTCGCGGGGGCCCTACGAGCAGTACTTC. Its protein product is CASSIVSRGPYEQYF.

This chain connects TRBV2 to TRBJ2-2; D unclear. Germline lookup yields CDR1 SNHLY and CDR2 FYNNEI. V was pared by 3 bases and J by 8 bases, with 10 bases between. The CDR3 runs 13 residues. This CDR3 is CASSEVANGELFF. The CDR3 DNA sequence: TGTGCCAGCAGTGAGGTCGCAAATGGGGAGCTGTTTTTT.

The rearrangement joins TRBV14 to TRBJ2-5; 7 bases agree with TRBD2. Germline V gives CDR1 SGHDN, CDR2 FVKESK. The V segment lost 1 base and the J segment 11 bases; nucleotides outside the gene matches: 16. The length of the CDR3 is 16 residues. The CDR3 DNA is TGTGCCAGCAGCCAAGGTGGCGGGAGTTTACTGAGTGAGCAGTACTTC. It is translated as CASSQGGGSLLSEQYF.

This clonotype came up a few times. The rearrangement uses TRBV7-9 and TRBJ1-2, with D tentatively TRBD1 (5 bases). Germline V lookup: CDR1 SEHNR, CDR2 FQNEAQ (reference sequence). The CDR3 extends over 15 amino acids. Trimming removed 0 bases from V and 7 bases from J, with 15 bases in between. The CDR3, as DNA: TGTGCCAGCAGCTTAGCGCCCCCGGGGCTAGGTGGCTACACCTTC. The encoded protein is CASSLAPPGLGGYTF.

This rearrangement joins TRBV28 to TRBJ1-1; no firm D call. Trimming pared 3 bases from V and 3 bases from J, leaving 8 bases between. The CDR3 contains 13 residues. The germline V gene encodes CDR1 MDHEN and CDR2 SYDVKM. The CDR3 here is CASSLQAYTEAFF. The CDR3, as DNA: TGTGCCAGCAGTTTGCAGGCCTACACTGAAGCTTTCTTT.

At least ten counts were recorded for this clonotype. The chain has TRBV12-3 or TRBV12-4 and TRBJ2-2, with D maybe TRBD2 (6 bases). V lost 6 bases and J 9 bases, leaving 17 bases between the germline ends. This CDR3 region has 14 residues. The DNA for the CDR3 is TGTGCCAGCAGCCGAGGAGGGGCGGGGCGGGAGCTGTTTTTT. Its protein product is CASSRGGAGRELFF.

As DNA, the CDR3 is TGTGCCAGCAGTCCAACCACTCGGGTAGGCCAGTCTCCCTACGAGCAGTACTTC. Translation gives CASSPTTRVGQSPYEQYF. V usage is TRBV6-5 and J usage is TRBJ2-7; D gene ambiguous. This CDR3 is 18 amino acids long. Germline loops: CDR1 MNHEY, CDR2 SVGAGI. Trimming pared 5 bases from V and 2 bases from J, leaving 25 bases between.

This clonotype was detected only once. V and J are TRBV12-3 or TRBV12-4 and TRBJ1-2, with 7 bases aligning to TRBD1. The CDR3 has 13 residues. V was pared by 8 bases and J by 2 bases, with 5 bases of the junction left unmatched. CDR3 DNA sequence: TGTGCCAGCGGACAGGACAGCAACTATGGCTACACCTTC. Translated, it gives CASGQDSNYGYTF.

This clonotype was seen many times. This chain uses TRBV13 with TRBJ1-1, with D possibly matching TRBD1 (6 bases). V lost 5 bases and J 1 base, leaving 17 bases between the germline ends. This CDR3 spans 16 amino acids. Germline V gene sequence: CDR1 PRHDT, CDR2 FYEKMQ (reference sequence). In DNA, the CDR3 is TGTGCCAGCAGCCCATATGACAGGTCGGGGAACACTGAAGCTTTCTTT. Translation gives CASSPYDRSGNTEAFF. Full variable domain (remainder filled in from reference TRBV13 and TRBJ1-1): AAGVIQSPRHLIKEKRETATLKCYPIPRHDTVYWYQQGPGQDPQFLISFYEKMQSDKGSIPDRFSAQQFSDYHSELNMSSLELGDSALYFCASSPYDRSGNTEAFFGQGTRLTVV.

This clonotype has only a few counts. V is TRBV12-3 or TRBV12-4 and J is TRBJ2-2; maybe TRBD1 (5 bases). The V and J ends lost 4 bases and 7 bases respectively, with 10 bases between them. The CDR3 spans 13 residues. The CDR3 reads CASSSRVYGELFF. CDR3 DNA: TGTGCCAGCAGTTCCAGGGTGTACGGGGAGCTGTTTTTT.

This clonotype occurred a few times. The gene calls are TRBV7-9 and TRBJ1-2, with D possibly matching TRBD1 (6 bases). The V and J ends lost 3 bases and 8 bases respectively, with 10 bases between them. The CDR3 extends over 12 amino acids. Looked up from germline, CDR1 is SEHNR and CDR2 is FQNEAQ (reference sequence). The CDR3: CASSFNRDGYTF. CDR3 nucleotides: TGTGCCAGCAGCTTCAACAGGGACGGCTACACCTTC.

The chain recombines TRBV11-2 with TRBJ2-1; 7 positions agree with TRBD1. Losses at the gene ends were 4 bases for V and 1 base for J; bases not matched to a gene: 4. Germline V gene data show CDR1 as SGHAT and CDR2 as FQNNGV. This CDR3 has 15 residues. The CDR3: CASSSTGHSYNEQFF. The CDR3 DNA reads as TGTGCCAGCAGCTCGACAGGGCATTCCTACAATGAGCAGTTCTTC.